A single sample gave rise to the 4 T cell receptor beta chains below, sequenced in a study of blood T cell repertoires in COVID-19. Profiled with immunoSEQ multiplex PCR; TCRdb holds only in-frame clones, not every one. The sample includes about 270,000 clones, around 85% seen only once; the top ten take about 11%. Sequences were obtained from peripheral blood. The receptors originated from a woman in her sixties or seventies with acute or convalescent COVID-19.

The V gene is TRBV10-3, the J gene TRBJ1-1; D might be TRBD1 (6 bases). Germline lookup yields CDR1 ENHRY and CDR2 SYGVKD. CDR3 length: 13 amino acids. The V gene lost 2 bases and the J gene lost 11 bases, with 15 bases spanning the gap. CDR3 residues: CAISERGGVGAFF. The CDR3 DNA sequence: TGTGCCATCAGTGAGCGAGGGGGGGTTGGTGCTTTCTTT.

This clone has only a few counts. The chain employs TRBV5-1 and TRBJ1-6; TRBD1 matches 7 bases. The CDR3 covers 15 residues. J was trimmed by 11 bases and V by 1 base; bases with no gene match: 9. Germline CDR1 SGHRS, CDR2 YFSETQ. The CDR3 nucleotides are TGCGCCAGCAGCTTGTCCCAGGGGGATGGGGCACCCCTCCACTTT. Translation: CASSLSQGDGAPLHF.

CDR3 region: CASSDGLSNQPQHF. The CDR3 region has the DNA TGTGCCAGCAGTGATGGACTGTCTAATCAGCCCCAGCATTTT. The rearrangement links TRBV2 to TRBJ1-5, with D uncertain. The CDR3 is made up of 14 amino acids. V lost 3 bases, J lost 4 bases, and 10 bases lay in between. CDR1 is SNHLY, CDR2 FYNNEI, per germline. Together with reference TRBV2 and TRBJ1-5, the CDR3 gives the full variable domain: EPEVTQTPSHQVTQMGQEVILRCVPISNHLYFYWYRQILGQKVEFLVSFYNNEISEKSEIFDDQFSVERPDGSNFTLKIRSTKLEDSAMYFCASSDGLSNQPQHFGDGTRLSIL.

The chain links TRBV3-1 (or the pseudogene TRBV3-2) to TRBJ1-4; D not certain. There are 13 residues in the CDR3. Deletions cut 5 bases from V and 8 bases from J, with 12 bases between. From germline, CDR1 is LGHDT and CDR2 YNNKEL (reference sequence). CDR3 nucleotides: TGTGCCAGCAGCGCGAGGGTAGTGGAAAAACTGTTTTTT. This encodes CASSARVVEKLFF.